One TCR beta chain is described in this entry. This record comes from a study of blood T cell repertoires in COVID-19. The overall study: Sites across the United States, Italy and Spain contributed samples from acute and convalescent COVID-19. Nucleic acid was either cDNA or gDNA, and it came from T cells, B-cell-depleted T cells, or PBMCs.

Self-reported history from a screening survey and questionnaire set each donor's cohort. Trimming cost V 5 bases and J 0 bases, with 13 bases left between them. CDR3 length: 15 residues. Germline assignment: CDR1 SGHTA and CDR2 FQGNSA. Some clones are missing from TCRdb's copy, which holds only in-frame ones; the method was immunoSEQ multiplex PCR. The sample contains roughly 180,000 clones, around 80% of which appear only once. This sequence was found in a woman aged 55 to 70 who had recovered from COVID-19. The sequenced material came from PBMCs or T cells enriched from blood (not recorded which). V usage is TRBV7-2 and J usage is TRBJ1-1; D perhaps matches TRBD1 (5 bases). The CDR3, as DNA: TGTGCCAGCAGCGTAATGGGACTGGTGAACACTGAAGCTTTCTTT. Protein sequence: CASSVMGLVNTEAFF.